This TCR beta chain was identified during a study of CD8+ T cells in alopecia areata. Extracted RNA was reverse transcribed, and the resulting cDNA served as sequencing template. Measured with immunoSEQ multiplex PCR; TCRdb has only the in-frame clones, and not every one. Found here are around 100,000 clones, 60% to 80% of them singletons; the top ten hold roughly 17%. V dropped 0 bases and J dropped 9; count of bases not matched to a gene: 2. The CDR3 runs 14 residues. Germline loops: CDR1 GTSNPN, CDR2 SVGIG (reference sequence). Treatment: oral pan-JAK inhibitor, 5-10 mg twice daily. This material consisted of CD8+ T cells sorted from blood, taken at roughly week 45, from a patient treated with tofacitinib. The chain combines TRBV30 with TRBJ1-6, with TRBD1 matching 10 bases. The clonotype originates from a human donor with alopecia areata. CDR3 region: CAWSVGTGASPLHF. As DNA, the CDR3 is TGTGCCTGGAGTGTGGGGACAGGGGCTTCACCCCTCCACTTT.